Following are 15 T cell receptor beta chains from one sample sequenced in a study of OX40 agonist ivuxolimab in advanced cancers. Sequenced by immunoSEQ multiplex PCR; TCRdb stores in-frame clones only, minus some. The data contain about 59,000 clones, approximately 90% of them singletons. Sequenced here: CD4+ or CD8+ T cells sorted from blood, sampled in a trial of the OX40 agonist ivuxolimab. Every receptor here comes from an adult with an advanced solid tumor such as melanoma, head and neck, liver or kidney cancer.

The gene calls are TRBV2 and TRBJ1-6; 9 bases map to TRBD1. With 6 bases clipped from V and 8 bases from J, the junction kept 11 bases outside the gene matches. Germline V gene lookup returns CDR1 SNHLY and CDR2 FYNNEI. The CDR3 consists of 16 residues. CDR3 DNA sequence: TGTGCCAGCAGAGAGGACAGGGGAGGGGAAGATTCACCCCTCCACTTT. Its translation is CASREDRGGEDSPLHF.

This chain uses TRBV30 with TRBJ1-2, with D possibly matching TRBD1 (5 bases). The CDR3 has 15 amino acids. Germline loops: CDR1 GTSNPN, CDR2 SVGIG (reference sequence). V lost 5 bases to trimming and J lost 4 bases, with 20 bases between them. The CDR3 bases are TGTGCCTGGGAACCCAGGGAGGAGGCTTCCTATGGCTACACCTTC. Amino acids: CAWEPREEASYGYTF.

This clone was observed a few times. Written as DNA, the CDR3 is TGTGCCAGCAGTGACACGACACAGGGAAACACAGATACGCAGTATTTT. Translated, it gives CASSDTTQGNTDTQYF. The chain links TRBV6-4 to TRBJ2-3; perhaps TRBD1 as D (6 bases). Trimming took 2 bases from V and 2 from J, leaving 14 bases between them. Germline CDR1 is MRHNA and CDR2 is SNTAGT. CDR3 size: 16 residues.

The chain joins TRBV25-1 to TRBJ2-1, with 13 nucleotides matching TRBD2. Per germline, CDR1 MGHDK and CDR2 SYGVNS. The CDR3 runs to 17 residues. The V gene end was trimmed by 5 bases and the J gene end by 1 base; junction bases not matched to a gene: 5. CDR3 DNA sequence: TGTGCCAGCAGTCCCGGACTAGCGGGAGCGTCCTACAATGAGCAGTTCTTC. As protein: CASSPGLAGASYNEQFF.

This chain joins TRBV28 and TRBJ1-2, with 7 positions matching TRBD1. The V and J ends lost 5 bases and 5 bases, in that order; junction bases with no gene match: 8. CDR1 is MDHEN, CDR2 SYDVKM, per germline. CDR3 size: 14 residues. CDR3 in DNA: TGTGCCAGCAGTCTCAGGGGGGGCGGATATGGCTACACCTTC. Translated: CASSLRGGGYGYTF.

The sample holds a few counts of this clone. This chain uses TRBV7-2 with TRBJ2-4; D possibly corresponds to TRBD2 (5 bases). CDR1 and CDR2 (germline): SGHTA, FQGNSA. The CDR3 consists of 14 residues. V dropped 1 base and J dropped 6 bases, with 10 bases sitting between them. CDR3 DNA sequence: TGTGCCAGCAGCTTAGTAGCGCTCGTAAACATTCAGTACTTC. It specifies CASSLVALVNIQYF. The whole variable domain, filled in from reference TRBV7-2 and TRBJ2-4, reads GAGVSQSPSNKVTEKGKDVELRCDPISGHTALYWYRQSLGQGLEFLIYFQGNSAPDKSGLPSDRFSAERTGGSVSTLTIQRTQQEDSAVYLCASSLVALVNIQYFGAGTRLSVL.

The table lists this clone with a count of one. The chain couples TRBV4-3 to TRBJ2-3, with D possibly TRBD1 on 6 matching bases. The CDR3 is 15 residues long. Germline V CDR1 and CDR2: LGHNA, YSLEER. V gave up 8 bases and J gave up 0 bases, with 15 bases separating them. CDR3 protein: CASYNGGTSTDTQYF. The CDR3 DNA reads TGCGCCAGCTACAATGGGGGCACTAGCACAGATACGCAGTATTTT.

This chain connects TRBV29-1 to TRBJ2-3; no firm D call. The CDR3 runs to 10 residues. The germline V gene has CDR1 SQVTM and CDR2 ANQGSEA. Deletions cut 4 bases from V and 4 bases from J, with 3 bases between. The CDR3 DNA reads TGCAGCGTTGGGCCAGATACGCAGTATTTT. As protein: CSVGPDTQYF.

Notes on this clone: This sample also contains other DNA sequences that code for the same CDR3. The chain uses TRBV30 and TRBJ1-5, with 7 positions matching TRBD1. Germline assignment: CDR1 GTSNPN and CDR2 SVGIG (reference sequence). V shed 5 bases and J 0 bases; nucleotides not matched to a gene: 4. This CDR3 is built from 14 residues. In DNA form, the CDR3 reads TGTGCCTGGGGGACAGAGAATAGCAATCAGCCCCAGCATTTT. Its translation: CAWGTENSNQPQHF.

The V call is TRBV2, the J call TRBJ1-6, with 7 bases that match TRBD1. Germline CDR1 SNHLY, CDR2 FYNNEI. The CDR3 is made up of 14 amino acids. V dropped 6 bases and J dropped 9; count of bases not matched to a gene: 8. CDR3 DNA sequence: TGTGCCAGCAGATCGACAGGGTCGGGTTCACCCCTCCACTTT. Translating gives CASRSTGSGSPLHF.

V gene TRBV5-5 combines with J gene TRBJ1-3; TRBD1 matches 8 bases. With 3 bases clipped from V and 3 bases from J, the junction kept 2 bases outside the gene matches. The CDR3 spans 14 residues. Germline V CDR1 and CDR2: SGHKS, YYEKEE (reference sequence). Here the CDR3 reads CASSYRGNGNTIYF. DNA of the CDR3: TGTGCCAGCAGCTACAGGGGGAATGGAAACACCATATATTTT.

The CDR3 spells CAWSVIGFEETQYF. The CDR3, as DNA: TGTGCCTGGAGTGTAATCGGTTTCGAAGAGACCCAGTACTTC. The chain carries TRBV30 and TRBJ2-5; D not resolved. Germline V gene lookup returns CDR1 GTSNPN and CDR2 SVGIG (reference sequence). The CDR3 runs to 14 residues. Trimming took 0 bases from V and 3 from J, leaving 11 bases between them.

The chain couples TRBV4-3 to TRBJ2-1; D is unclear. This CDR3 is built from 15 residues. The V end lost 3 bases, the J end lost 1 base, and 10 bases lay between the germline ends. CDR1 and CDR2 (germline): LGHNA, YSLEER. Written as DNA, the CDR3 is TGCGCCAGCAGCCAGACTTGGGTTTCCTACAATGAGCAGTTCTTC. This sequence encodes CASSQTWVSYNEQFF.

The chain combines TRBV6-5 with TRBJ2-1; D remains ambiguous. Germline CDR1 reads MNHEY; CDR2 reads SVGAGI. V gave up 6 bases and J gave up 8 bases, with 17 bases separating them. The CDR3 contains 14 residues. CDR3 amino acids: CASSLYSIGHEQFF. The CDR3 DNA follows: TGTGCCAGCAGCCTATACTCTATAGGGCATGAGCAGTTCTTC.

Comment on this clone: This sample also contains other DNA sequences that code for the same CDR3. The V gene is TRBV27, the J gene TRBJ1-1; TRBD1 aligns across 7 bases. J was trimmed by 0 bases and V by 8 bases; bases with no gene match: 9. Germline CDR1 reads MNHEY; CDR2 reads SMNVEV (reference sequence). There are 15 residues in the CDR3. The CDR3 loop is CASSSSTGLNTEAFF. CDR3 bases: TGTGCCAGCTCCTCCTCGACAGGGTTGAACACTGAAGCTTTCTTT.